Shown below are 26 T cell receptor beta chains from a single sample sequenced in a study of blood T cell repertoires in COVID-19 (dated by TCRdb to about 2020). The library was generated by the immunoSEQ multiplex PCR assay. TCRdb took over this immuneACCESS table, retaining in-frame rearrangements with V and J assigned. Such tables are incomplete; in checked studies, under half of the missing clones stem from an unresolved V gene, and the remainder is unexplained. The table for this sample lists nearly 200,000 clones; around 82% of them were counted only once. The top ten clones comprise around 7% of the sample. Sample: PBMCs or T cells enriched from blood (not recorded which). The receptors were sampled from a man aged 35 to 55 who had recovered from COVID-19.

V usage is TRBV6-2 or TRBV6-3 and J usage is TRBJ2-4; D perhaps matches TRBD2 (5 bases). This CDR3 is 15 amino acids long. Germline loops: CDR1 MNHEY, CDR2 SVGEGT. Between the trimmed V and J ends, which lost 1 base and 0 bases, there was a span of 7 bases. As DNA, the CDR3 is TGTGCCAGCAGTTACTACCGGGAAGCCAAAAACATTCAGTACTTC. Translating gives CASSYYREAKNIQYF.

The rearrangement links TRBV30 to TRBJ2-6; TRBD1 is a possible D gene (7 bases). V was clipped by 2 bases and J by 1 base, with 12 bases between them. This CDR3 spans 16 amino acids. From germline, CDR1 is GTSNPN and CDR2 SVGIG (reference sequence). This CDR3 reads CAWSWAGGSGANVLTF. CDR3 nucleotide sequence: TGTGCCTGGAGTTGGGCAGGGGGGTCTGGGGCCAACGTCCTGACTTTC.

The chain recombines TRBV30 with TRBJ2-1; D may be TRBD1 (5 bases). Trimming removed 3 bases from V and 0 bases from J, with 12 bases in between. Germline V CDR1 and CDR2: GTSNPN, SVGIG (reference sequence). This CDR3 region has 15 residues. This CDR3 reads CAWRGRGSSYNEQFF. The CDR3 region has the DNA TGTGCCTGGAGGGGTAGGGGAAGCTCCTACAATGAGCAGTTCTTC.

The rearrangement uses TRBV5-1 and TRBJ2-1; weak D call: TRBD1 (5 bases). CDR1 and CDR2 (germline): SGHRS, YFSETQ. Trimming removed 0 bases from V and 9 bases from J, with 10 bases in between. The length of the CDR3 is 13 residues. Here the CDR3 DNA reads TGCGCCAGCAGCTTGGAGCGTAGGGGTGAGCAGTTCTTC. As protein: CASSLERRGEQFF.

DNA for the CDR3: TGTGCCATCAGTGAGTCTGCGGGTTCTGGGGCCAACGTCCTGACTTTC. Translating gives CAISESAGSGANVLTF. The chain carries TRBV10-3 and TRBJ2-6, with TRBD2 as a possible D gene (5 bases). CDR1 and CDR2 from the germline V gene are ENHRY and SYGVKD. The CDR3 loop spans 16 amino acids. The ends were cut back, 0 bases at V and 1 base at J, with 7 bases in the middle.

The V call is TRBV6-1, the J call TRBJ1-5; TRBD1 agrees at 8 bases. Per the germline V gene, CDR1 is MNHNS and CDR2 is SASEGT. J gave up 3 bases and V 3 bases, and 7 bases lay outside the gene matches. This CDR3 contains 16 residues. The CDR3 sequence is CASSEDPDRANQPQHF. The CDR3 DNA reads as TGTGCCAGCAGTGAGGATCCGGACAGGGCCAATCAGCCCCAGCATTTT.

Written as DNA, the CDR3 is TGTGCCAGCAGCTCCTCGACAGTGAGGAATGAAAAACTGTTTTTT. Protein sequence: CASSSSTVRNEKLFF. The chain employs TRBV5-4 and TRBJ1-4; maybe TRBD1 (5 bases). The germline gives CDR1 SGHNT, CDR2 YYREEE (reference sequence). Trimming pared 3 bases from V and 5 bases from J, leaving 14 bases between. The CDR3 length is 15 residues.

This clone was seen once. V and J are TRBV10-3 and TRBJ1-1, with D possibly matching TRBD1 (6 bases). V lost 6 bases and J 4 bases, leaving 9 bases between the germline ends. The germline gives CDR1 ENHRY, CDR2 SYGVKD. The CDR3 contains 12 residues. As DNA, the CDR3 is TGTGCCATCAGGGACAGTAGCACTGAAGCTTTCTTT. Its translation: CAIRDSSTEAFF.

The CDR3 spells CASSQDSTLLRRYGYTF. For the CDR3, the DNA is TGTGCCAGCAGCCAAGATTCTACCCTGCTCCGTCGGTATGGCTACACCTTC. V usage is TRBV3-1 (or the pseudogene TRBV3-2) and J usage is TRBJ1-2; D unresolved. This CDR3 spans 17 amino acids. Per the germline V gene, CDR1 is LGHDT and CDR2 is YNNKEL (reference sequence). The ends were cut back, 0 bases at V and 5 bases at J, with 19 bases in the middle.

In its sample, this clone was seen a few times. The gene calls are TRBV5-1 and TRBJ1-2, with unresolved D. This CDR3 is 13 amino acids long. Germline-derived CDR1 and CDR2 are SGHRS and YFSETQ. The V end was cut by 0 bases, the J end by 4 bases, with 7 bases between. In DNA form, the CDR3 reads TGCGCCAGCAGCTTGGACAGCAGCTATGGCTACACCTTC. It encodes CASSLDSSYGYTF.

DNA for the CDR3: TGCAGTGCTAGACAGGAAGAAGCTTTCTTT. This encodes CSARQEEAFF. The chain combines TRBV20-1 with TRBJ1-1; D is unresolved. V was cut by 2 bases and J by 8 bases, with 6 bases left in between. This CDR3 is 10 amino acids long. Germline V gene sequence: CDR1 DFQATT, CDR2 SNEGSKA (reference sequence).

The V call is TRBV29-1, the J call TRBJ1-3; D perhaps matches TRBD1 (5 bases). In germline, CDR1 is SQVTM, CDR2 ANQGSEA. The V and J ends lost 4 bases and 0 bases respectively, with 7 bases between them. The CDR3 is made up of 13 amino acids. CDR3 bases: TGCAGCGTTGGCGACAGCTCTGGAAACACCATATATTTT. It is translated as CSVGDSSGNTIYF.

The chain carries TRBV5-1 and TRBJ1-1, with 12 bases aligning to TRBD1. This CDR3 is built from 15 residues. The V gene's germline CDR1 is SGHRS and CDR2 YFSETQ. The trim removed 5 bases at V and 5 bases at J, leaving 7 bases unmatched. For the CDR3, the DNA is TGCGCCAGCAGTCTTCTGGGACAGGGGGCGACTGAAGCTTTCTTT. Encoded protein: CASSLLGQGATEAFF.

This chain connects TRBV2 to TRBJ2-7, with D possibly TRBD2 on 5 matching bases. This CDR3 comprises 14 residues. Trimming pared 7 bases from V and 1 base from J, leaving 14 bases between. Looked up from germline, CDR1 is SNHLY and CDR2 is FYNNEI. The CDR3 sequence is CASTGSGWSYEQYF. In DNA form, the CDR3 reads TGTGCCAGCACCGGGTCGGGGTGGTCCTACGAGCAGTACTTC. The full variable domain, in which reference TRBV2 and TRBJ2-7 provide the parts outside the CDR3, is EPEVTQTPSHQVTQMGQEVILRCVPISNHLYFYWYRQILGQKVEFLVSFYNNEISEKSEIFDDQFSVERPDGSNFTLKIRSTKLEDSAMYFCASTGSGWSYEQYFGPGTRLTVT.

The V call is TRBV6-6, the J call TRBJ2-7; D may be TRBD1 (6 bases). Trimming removed 2 bases at V and 7 bases at J, with 6 bases between. The CDR3 has 11 residues. Per germline, CDR1 MNHNY and CDR2 SVGAGI (reference sequence). The CDR3 DNA is TGTGCCAGCAGTTACAGGGGGGAGCAGTACTTC. Translated: CASSYRGEQYF.

This clone has more than one count but fewer than ten. The chain is built from TRBV15 and TRBJ1-1; D not certain. In germline, CDR1 is LNHNV, CDR2 YYDKDF (reference sequence). The germline V and J ends were trimmed by 4 bases and 10 bases, with 25 bases remaining between them. This CDR3 contains 16 residues. In nucleotides, the CDR3 is TGTGCCACCAGCAAAACGCTCGGCGTCTCCGGGGTACTAGCTTTCTTT. This encodes CATSKTLGVSGVLAFF.

The sample holds one count of this clone. This chain joins TRBV9 and TRBJ1-2, with a possible D match to TRBD1 (6 bases). Between the trimmed V and J ends, which lost 9 bases and 5 bases, there was a span of 20 bases. Germline CDR1 SGDLS, CDR2 YYNGEE. This CDR3 region has 14 residues. CDR3 nucleotides: TGTGCCAACACCGGGACACTGCGACTTTATGGCTACACCTTC. Translating it yields CANTGTLRLYGYTF.

The chain carries TRBV4-3 and TRBJ1-2; 7 bases align to TRBD1. This CDR3 is built from 15 residues. Germline V gives CDR1 LGHNA, CDR2 YSLEER. After removal of 4 bases from V and 6 bases from J, the junction contained 11 bases not matched to a gene. Written as DNA, the CDR3 is TGCGCCAGCAGCCCCGCAGCCCAGGGGGAGCATGGCTACACCTTC. It encodes CASSPAAQGEHGYTF.

The chain uses TRBV7-2 and TRBJ1-1; no clear D. This CDR3 is built from 16 residues. Germline CDR1 is SGHTA and CDR2 is FQGNSA. V lost 2 bases and J 1 base, leaving 14 bases between the germline ends. The CDR3 region is CASSLRGQWANTEAFF. CDR3 coding DNA: TGTGCCAGCAGCTTACGTGGTCAGTGGGCGAACACTGAAGCTTTCTTT.

The chain uses TRBV10-3 and TRBJ2-7; TRBD1 agrees at 9 bases. This CDR3 comprises 14 residues. With V trimmed by 7 bases and J by 2 bases, 6 bases remained unmatched. The germline CDR1 and CDR2 sequences are ENHRY and SYGVKD. Here the CDR3 reads CAIMPGQGTYEQYF. Here the CDR3 DNA reads TGTGCCATCATGCCGGGACAGGGTACCTACGAGCAGTACTTC.

This chain connects TRBV18 to TRBJ2-7, with TRBD1 matching over 11 bases. Germline values: CDR1 KGHSH, CDR2 LQKENI. The V gene end was trimmed by 3 bases and the J gene end by 6 bases; junction bases not matched to a gene: 7. The CDR3 sequence is 15 residues long. The CDR3 DNA reads TGTGCCAGCTCACCGTCAGGGACAGGGGGTAGCGAGCAGTACTTC. Its translation is CASSPSGTGGSEQYF.

The chain has TRBV4-2 and TRBJ2-3; 9 bases line up with TRBD2. CDR1 and CDR2 from the germline V gene are LGHNA and YNFKEQ. V lost 6 bases to trimming and J lost 2 bases; unmatched junction nucleotides: 12. This CDR3 contains 17 residues. CDR3 loop: CASSTAGGPVDTDTQYF. In nucleotides, the CDR3 is TGTGCCAGCAGTACGGCGGGGGGGCCTGTGGACACAGATACGCAGTATTTT.

CDR3 in DNA: TGTGCCAGCAGTAAGGACGGCGGGGATGGCTACACCTTC. Translation gives CASSKDGGDGYTF. J is TRBJ1-2 and V is TRBV2, with D unclear. Germline CDR1 SNHLY, CDR2 FYNNEI. The CDR3 loop spans 13 amino acids. Trimming shortened V by 5 bases and J by 6 bases, and 13 bases separated the two germline ends.

V usage is TRBV7-9 and J usage is TRBJ1-2, with TRBD1 identical over 8 bases. Germline lookup yields CDR1 SEHNR and CDR2 FQNEAQ (reference sequence). V lost 4 bases, J lost 8 bases, and 12 bases stayed unmatched. The length of the CDR3 is 15 residues. The CDR3 region is CASSSGGRTGSGYTF. The CDR3 DNA is TGTGCCAGCAGCTCTGGAGGAAGGACAGGGAGCGGCTACACCTTC.

This chain uses TRBV27 with TRBJ1-1; 12 nucleotides align to TRBD1. Trimming took 1 base from V and 0 from J; bases not matched to a gene: 6. The length of the CDR3 is 18 residues. The germline gives CDR1 MNHEY, CDR2 SMNVEV (reference sequence). The CDR3 loop reads CASSLYGTGGAVNTEAFF. CDR3 in DNA: TGTGCCAGCAGTTTATATGGGACAGGGGGCGCGGTGAACACTGAAGCTTTCTTT.

The gene calls are TRBV5-6 and TRBJ1-2, with a tentative D call TRBD1 (6 bases). V lost 1 base to trimming and J lost 6 bases, with 10 bases between them. CDR3 size: 13 residues. The V gene's germline CDR1 is SGHDT and CDR2 YYEEEE. The CDR3 DNA sequence: TGTGCCAGCAGCTTGCGAGGGGGAAATGGCTACACCTTC. Translating gives CASSLRGGNGYTF.